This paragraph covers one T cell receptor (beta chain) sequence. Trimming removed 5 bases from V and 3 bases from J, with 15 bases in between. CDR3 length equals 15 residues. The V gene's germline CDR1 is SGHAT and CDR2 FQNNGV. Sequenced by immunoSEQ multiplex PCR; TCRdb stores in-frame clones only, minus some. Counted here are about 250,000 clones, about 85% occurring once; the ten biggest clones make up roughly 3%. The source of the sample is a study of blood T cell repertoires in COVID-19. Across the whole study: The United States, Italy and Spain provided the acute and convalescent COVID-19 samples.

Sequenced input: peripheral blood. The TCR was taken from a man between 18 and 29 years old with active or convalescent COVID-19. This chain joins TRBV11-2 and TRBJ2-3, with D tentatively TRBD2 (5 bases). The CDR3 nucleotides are TGTGCCAGCAGCCCCAAGTGGGTAGCGACAGATACGCAGTATTTT. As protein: CASSPKWVATDTQYF.